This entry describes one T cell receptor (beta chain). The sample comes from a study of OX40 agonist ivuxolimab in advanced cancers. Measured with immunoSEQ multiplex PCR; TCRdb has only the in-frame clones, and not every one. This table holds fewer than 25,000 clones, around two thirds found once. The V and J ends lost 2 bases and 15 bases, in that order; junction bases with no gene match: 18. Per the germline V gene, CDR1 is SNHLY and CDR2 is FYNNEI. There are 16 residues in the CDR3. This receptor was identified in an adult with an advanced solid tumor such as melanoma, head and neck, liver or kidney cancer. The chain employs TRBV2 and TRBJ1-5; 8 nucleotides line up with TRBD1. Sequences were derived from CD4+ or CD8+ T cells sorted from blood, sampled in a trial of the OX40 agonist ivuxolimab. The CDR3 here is CASSERETGAFGERHF. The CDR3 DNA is TGTGCCAGCAGTGAAAGGGAGACAGGGGCCTTTGGAGAGCGGCATTTT.